This T cell receptor (beta chain) was sequenced during a study of blood T cell repertoires in COVID-19. Study-level background: Sample material is recorded as cDNA or gDNA derived from T cells, B-cell-depleted T cells, or PBMCs.

The CDR3 totals 17 residues. With 6 bases clipped from V and 0 bases from J, the junction kept 11 bases outside the gene matches. Germline values: CDR1 KGHSH, CDR2 LQKENI. The Seattle patients joined while their infection was active and were tracked longitudinally afterward. Produced via immunoSEQ multiplex PCR; TCRdb's table is partial and in-frame only. The repertoire consists of about 280,000 clones, with less than 90% occurring once and the leading ten covering less than 15%. This sequence joins TRBV18 and TRBJ1-5; 7 bases are a match to TRBD1. The sequenced sample was peripheral blood. The origin of this receptor is a woman aged 70-85 years with COVID-19, enrolled during active disease. The CDR3 sequence: CASSPDRVTYSNQPQHF. Here the CDR3 DNA reads TGTGCCAGCTCGCCCGACAGGGTCACCTATAGCAATCAGCCCCAGCATTTT.